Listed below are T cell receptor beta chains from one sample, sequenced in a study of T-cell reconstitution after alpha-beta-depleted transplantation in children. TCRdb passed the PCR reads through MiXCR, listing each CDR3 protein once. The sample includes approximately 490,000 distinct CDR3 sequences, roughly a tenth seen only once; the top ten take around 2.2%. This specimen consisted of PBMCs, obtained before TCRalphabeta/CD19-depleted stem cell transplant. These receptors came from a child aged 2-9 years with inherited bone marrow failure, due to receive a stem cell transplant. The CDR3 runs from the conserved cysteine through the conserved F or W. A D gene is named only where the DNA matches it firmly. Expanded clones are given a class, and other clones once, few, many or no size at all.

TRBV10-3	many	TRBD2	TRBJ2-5	CAITPRTSGRPQETQYF	TGTGCCATCACCCCACGGACTAGCGGGAGGCCCCAAGAGACCCAGTACTTC
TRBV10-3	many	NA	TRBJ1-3	CAISPFRENTIYF	TGTGCCATCAGTCCGTTTCGGGAGAACACCATATATTTT
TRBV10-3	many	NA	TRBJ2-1	CAISGSRGRGTYNEQFF	TGTGCCATCAGTGGTTCTCGGGGGAGGGGGACCTACAATGAGCAGTTCTTC
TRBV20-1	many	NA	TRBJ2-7	CSARGRGRNPYEQYF	TGCAGTGCTAGAGGTCGAGGACGGAACCCCTACGAGCAGTACTTC
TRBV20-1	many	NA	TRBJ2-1	CSARASGPSSYNEQFF	TGCAGTGCTAGAGCAAGCGGTCCGAGCTCCTACAATGAGCAGTTCTTC
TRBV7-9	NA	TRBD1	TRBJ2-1	CASSPGQGFNEQFF	TGTGCCAGCAGCCCAGGACAGGGGTTCAATGAGCAGTTCTTC
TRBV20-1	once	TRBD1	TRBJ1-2	CSARAAGQAHYGYTF	TGCAGTGCTAGAGCGGCGGGACAGGCCCACTATGGCTACACCTTC
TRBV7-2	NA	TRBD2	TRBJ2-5	CASSLVAPRPGGQYF	TGTGCCAGCAGCTTAGTGGCCCCCCGACCGGGGGGTCAGTACTTC
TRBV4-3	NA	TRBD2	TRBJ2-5	CASSQEIAGGGQETQYF	TGCGCCAGCAGCCAAGAAATAGCGGGAGGAGGTCAAGAGACCCAGTACTTC
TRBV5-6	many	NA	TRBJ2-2	CASSLKGIPNTGELFF	TGTGCCAGCAGCTTGAAGGGGATTCCGAACACCGGGGAGCTGTTTTTT
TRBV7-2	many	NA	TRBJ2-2	CASSFAQGGTGELFF	TGTGCCAGCAGCTTTGCGCAGGGAGGCACCGGGGAGCTGTTTTTT
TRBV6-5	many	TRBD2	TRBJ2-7	CASSYSGTSPYEQYF	TGTGCCAGCAGTTACTCCGGGACTAGCCCTTACGAGCAGTACTTC
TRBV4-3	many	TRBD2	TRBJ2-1	CASSQGTSDLEQFF	TGCGCCAGCAGCCAAGGGACTAGCGACTTGGAGCAGTTCTTC
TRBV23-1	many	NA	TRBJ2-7	CARGAGQDFFRHF	TGCGCCAGGGGGGCAGGTCAGGATTTCTTCAGGCACTTC
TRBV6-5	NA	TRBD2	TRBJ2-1	CASSYYSGRHTDEQFF	TGTGCCAGCAGTTACTACAGCGGGAGACATACGGATGAGCAGTTCTTC
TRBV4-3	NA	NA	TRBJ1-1	CASSQDYGRQTEAFF	TGCGCCAGCAGCCAAGATTACGGGAGGCAAACTGAAGCTTTCTTT
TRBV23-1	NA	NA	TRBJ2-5	CASSQSRGGPGGTQYF	TGCGCCAGCAGTCAATCAAGAGGCGGCCCTGGAGGGACCCAGTACTTC
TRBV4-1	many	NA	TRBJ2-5	CASSQDPARETQYF	TGCGCCAGCAGCCAAGACCCCGCCCGAGAGACCCAGTACTTC
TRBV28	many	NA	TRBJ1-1	CASSLWGSEAFF	TGTGCCAGCAGTTTGTGGGGGAGTGAAGCTTTCTTT
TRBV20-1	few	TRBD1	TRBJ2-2	CSARPHDRVAGELFF	TGCAGTGCTCGCCCCCATGACAGGGTGGCCGGGGAGCTGTTTTTT
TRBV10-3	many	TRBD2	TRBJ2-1	CAISDSGSGRTNEQFF	TGTGCCATCAGTGACTCGGGAAGCGGGAGGACAAATGAGCAGTTCTTC
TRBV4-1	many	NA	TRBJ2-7	CASSQEAASYEQYF	TGCGCCAGCAGCCAAGAGGCGGCCTCCTACGAGCAGTACTTC
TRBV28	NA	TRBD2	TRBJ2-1	CASREAPNNEQFF	TGTGCCAGCCGGGAGGCTCCGAACAATGAGCAGTTCTTC
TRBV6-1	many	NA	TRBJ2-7	CASSEVGAPTYEQYF	TGTGCCAGCAGTGAAGTCGGGGCCCCGACCTACGAGCAGTACTTC
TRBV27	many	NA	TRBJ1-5	CAIPPGASNQPQHF	TGTGCCATCCCCCCTGGGGCTAGCAATCAGCCCCAGCATTTT
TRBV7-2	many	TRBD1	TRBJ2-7	CASSKTALGGWYF	TGTGCCAGCAGCAAAACGGCATTAGGGGGCTGGTACTTC
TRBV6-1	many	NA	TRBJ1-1	CASSEDMWGTEAFF	TGTGCCAGCAGTGAAGATATGTGGGGCACTGAAGCTTTCTTT
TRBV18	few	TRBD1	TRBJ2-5	CASSLTTGIYQETQYF	TGTGCCAGCTCACTAACGACAGGGATATATCAAGAGACCCAGTACTTC
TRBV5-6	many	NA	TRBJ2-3	CASSLKGTDTQYF	TGTGCCAGCAGCTTGAAGGGGACAGATACGCAGTATTTT
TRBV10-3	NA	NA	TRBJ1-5	CAISERGNQPQHF	TGTGCCATCAGTGAGCGGGGGAATCAGCCCCAGCATTTT
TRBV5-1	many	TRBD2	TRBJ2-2	CASSHRVFVSGKNTGELFF	TGCGCCAGCAGCCACAGAGTCTTTGTTAGCGGGAAGAACACCGGGGAGCTGTTTTTT
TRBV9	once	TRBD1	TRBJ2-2	CASSATGTGWLFF	TGTGCCAGCAGCGCGACCGGGACAGGGTGGCTGTTTTTT
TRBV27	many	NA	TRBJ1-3	CASSPAAGNSGNTIYF	TGTGCCAGCAGTCCGGCAGCCGGAAACTCTGGAAACACCATATATTTT
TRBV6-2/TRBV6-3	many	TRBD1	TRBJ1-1	CASSYPPTGVWNTEAFF	TGTGCCAGCAGTTACCCCCCGACAGGGGTTTGGAACACTGAAGCTTTCTTT
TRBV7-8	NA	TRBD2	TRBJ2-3	CASRGSGTTQSDTQYF	TGTGCCAGCAGAGGATCCGGGACTACCCAATCGGATACGCAGTATTTT
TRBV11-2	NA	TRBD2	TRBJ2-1	CASDQQLGGLAGGNEQFF	TGTGCTTCTGACCAGCAGCTAGGGGGCTTAGCGGGGGGGAATGAGCAGTTCTTC
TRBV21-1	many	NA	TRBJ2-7	CASSKPEGGEQYF	TGTGCCAGCAGCAAACCCGAGGGGGGCGAGCAGTACTTC
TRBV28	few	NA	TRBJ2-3	CASKWDTDTQYF	TGTGCCAGCAAGTGGGACACAGATACGCAGTATTTT
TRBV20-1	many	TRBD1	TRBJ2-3	CSAGRTGALDTQYF	TGCAGTGCTGGACGGACAGGGGCCTTGGATACGCAGTATTTT
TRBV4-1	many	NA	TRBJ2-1	CASSQVYVRSYNEQFF	TGCGCCAGCAGCCAAGTGTACGTCCGCTCCTACAATGAGCAGTTCTTC
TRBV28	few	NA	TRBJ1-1	CASSPTPRDLGNTEAFF	TGTGCCAGCAGTCCGACACCAAGGGACTTAGGGAACACTGAAGCTTTCTTT
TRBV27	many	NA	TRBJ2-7	CASSLGVRERGAYEQYF	TGTGCCAGCAGTTTAGGAGTCCGGGAAAGGGGGGCCTACGAGCAGTACTTC
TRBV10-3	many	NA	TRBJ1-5	CAISDADSNQPQHF	TGTGCCATCAGTGACGCCGACAGCAATCAGCCCCAGCATTTT
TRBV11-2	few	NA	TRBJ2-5	CASSFRSTPETQYF	TGTGCCAGCAGCTTTAGGAGCACTCCAGAGACCCAGTACTTC
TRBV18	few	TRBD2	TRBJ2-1	CASSVGLAGIVNEQFF	TGTGCCAGCTCCGTCGGACTAGCGGGAATAGTTAATGAGCAGTTCTTC
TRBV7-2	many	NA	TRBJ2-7	CASSFATSSYEQYF	TGTGCCAGTAGCTTTGCGACCAGCTCCTACGAGCAGTACTTC
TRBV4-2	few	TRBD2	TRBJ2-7	CASSPPTGSTFTGTSESDEQYF	TGTGCCAGCAGCCCCCCGACAGGGTCCACCTTTACCGGGACTAGCGAGAGCGACGAGCAGTACTTC
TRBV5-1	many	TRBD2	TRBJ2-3	CASSSGTSGSATDTQYF	TGCGCCAGCAGCTCAGGGACTAGCGGGAGTGCCACAGATACGCAGTATTTT
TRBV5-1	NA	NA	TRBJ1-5	CASSLEKQGQPQHF	TGCGCCAGCAGCTTGGAGAAACAGGGTCAGCCCCAGCATTTT
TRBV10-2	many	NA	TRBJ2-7	CASSVSGPEQYF	TGCGCCAGCAGTGTGTCGGGGCCCGAGCAGTACTTC
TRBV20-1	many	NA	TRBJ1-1	CSARVVFQGSGGGTEAFF	TGCAGTGCTAGAGTTGTATTTCAGGGGTCGGGAGGGGGCACTGAAGCTTTCTTT
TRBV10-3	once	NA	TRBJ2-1	CAITSGSTYNEQFF	TGTGCCATCACCTCCGGGAGTACTTACAATGAGCAGTTCTTC
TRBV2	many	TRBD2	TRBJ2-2	CASREGLAGTGELFF	TGTGCCAGCAGAGAGGGACTAGCGGGAACCGGGGAGCTGTTTTTT